The clone carrying this T cell receptor (beta chain) was picked up many times. Sequence at one end of the junction differs from germline and may be a read error. Built from TCR beta cDNA, the libraries had unique molecular identifiers in them. TCRdb analysed the PCR reads with MiXCR anew, one entry per CDR3 protein. Altogether about 540,000 distinct CDR3 sequences are present, around 36% being singletons, with the ten largest covering approximately 5.4%. The data belong to a study of post-analysis software for immune sequencing data. Overall study context: Secondary progressive, relapsing-remitting and progressive-relapsing multiple sclerosis were among the included disease courses.

The TCR sequence derives from a girl between 2 and 17 years old with multiple sclerosis. The sample taken for sequencing was blood.

The CDR3 reads CASSQGVETQYF. Written as DNA, the CDR3 is TGCGCCAGCAGCCAGGGGGTAGAGACCCAGTACTTC. V and J are TRBV3-1 and TRBJ2-5; 7 bases are shared with TRBD1. The CDR3 extends over 12 amino acids. Germline V gene sequence: CDR1 LGHDT, CDR2 YNNKEL (reference sequence).